Listed below are T cell receptor beta chains from one sample, sequenced in a study of cytomegalovirus exposure and HLA in healthy donors. Clones were read by immunoSEQ multiplex PCR, and TCRdb kept only the in-frame ones, dropping some. The repertoire has approximately 170,000 clones, roughly four fifths of them found once; the top ten carry around 3.2%. Sequences were obtained from PBMCs. These receptors were collected from a woman in her twenties or thirties in good health and CMV-seropositive. CDR3s include the opening cysteine and the closing phenylalanine or tryptophan. D genes are given only for firm matches. Not every row has a clone size; where given, it reads once, few, many or a size class.

len,abundance,d_gene,j_gene,v_gene,CDR3aa,CDR3nt
13,-,TRBD1,TRBJ2-7,TRBV6-5,CASSWQGAHEQYF,TGTGCCAGCAGTTGGCAGGGGGCCCACGAGCAGTACTTC
14,-,TRBD1,TRBJ2-3,TRBV2,CASNPGTDTDTQYF,TGTGCCAGTAACCCAGGGACAGACACAGATACGCAGTATTTT
13,-,TRBD1,TRBJ2-1,TRBV19,CATLDRLYNEQFF,TGTGCCACCCTGGACAGGCTCTACAATGAGCAGTTCTTC
13,-,TRBD2,TRBJ2-7,TRBV28,CASSGMGLAVQYF,TGTGCCAGCAGTGGCATGGGACTAGCGGTTCAGTACTTC
12,-,TRBD2,TRBJ2-7,TRBV7-2,CASSLGGGEQYF,TGTGCCAGCAGCTTAGGCGGGGGCGAGCAGTACTTC
15,-,TRBD2,TRBJ2-7,TRBV5-1,CASRHDSGRAAEQYF,TGCGCCAGCAGGCACGATAGCGGGAGGGCCGCCGAGCAGTACTTC
13,-,-,TRBJ2-1,TRBV12-5,CASGLTTASEQFF,TGTGCTAGTGGTTTGACGACAGCGAGTGAGCAGTTCTTC
16,-,TRBD1,TRBJ2-7,TRBV28,CASSSTGTGSTYEQYF,TGTGCCAGCAGTTCAACCGGGACAGGGTCGACCTACGAGCAGTACTTC
15,-,TRBD1,TRBJ2-1,TRBV4-1,CASSRGTGGINEQFF,TGCGCCAGCAGCCGCGGGACAGGGGGCATAAATGAGCAGTTCTTC
16,once,-,TRBJ2-6,TRBV5-1,CASSLPRISGANVLTF,TGCGCCAGCAGCTTGCCCAGAATCTCTGGGGCCAACGTCCTGACTTTC
15,-,TRBD1,TRBJ1-4,TRBV28,CASTPQGRGNEKLFF,TGTGCCAGCACTCCACAGGGGCGCGGTAATGAAAAACTGTTTTTT
13,-,-,TRBJ2-3,TRBV6-1,CATAGEGTDTQYF,TGTGCCACTGCAGGGGAAGGCACAGATACGCAGTATTTT